Sequencing of this TCR beta chain was carried out in a study of graft-versus-host responses after intestinal transplantation. With respect to this clone: What it recognizes is unknown.

Generated by immunoSEQ multiplex PCR, the TCRdb table keeps only in-frame clones and is missing some. The sample lists roughly 120,000 clones; approximately 90% were seen once. Study observations and caveats: Subjects displaying graft-donor T cell macrochimerism possessed elevated graft-versus-host to host-versus-graft clonal ratios inside allografts.

CDR1 and CDR2 from the germline V gene are MDHEN and SYDVKM. The CDR3 is made up of 17 amino acids. The germline V and J ends were trimmed by 5 bases and 8 bases, with 24 bases remaining between them. The sequence was obtained from a human donor who received an intestinal transplant. Material: unstimulated CD4+ T cells sorted from spleen or lymph node cells, obtained before intestinal transplant. The chain is built from TRBV28 and TRBJ1-4; D is perhaps TRBD1 (5 bases). CDR3 DNA sequence: TGTGCCAGCAGTGCCAGGGTTTTGGGGTACAAAAGGGAAAAACTGTTTTTT. Translated: CASSARVLGYKREKLFF.